What follows describes a single T cell receptor (beta chain). The sample is drawn from a study of identical twins. Each CDR3 protein is one row after TCRdb ran MiXCR on the 5' RACE reads. The table has 570,000 or so distinct CDR3 sequences, just under 10% seen once. There were only healthy Caucasians among the donors. This sample also appeared in a second study, on yellow fever vaccine responses in identical twins. This second study notes: Reportedly, twins showed a vaccine T cell response that looked partly convergent and partly personalized.

This receptor was identified in a woman younger than 30 in good health. Material: PBMCs.

Here the CDR3 reads CASSMRATYEQYF. In nucleotides, the CDR3 is TGTGCCAGTAGTATGAGGGCAACCTACGAGCAGTACTTC. The rearrangement joins TRBV19 to TRBJ2-7, with D maybe TRBD2 (5 bases). This CDR3 region has 13 residues. Trimming cost V 3 bases and J 2 bases, with 8 bases left between them. The germline V gene encodes CDR1 LNHDA and CDR2 SQIVND (reference sequence).